Following are 32 T cell receptor beta chains from one sample sequenced in a study of spatial heterogeneity in lung cancer. TCRdb analysed the 5' RACE reads with MiXCR anew, one entry per CDR3 protein. The sample lists over 3,000 distinct CDR3 sequences, under 8.5% seen once, with around 16% in the top ten. General study findings and limits: One measure, the expanded intratumoral alpha and beta TCR count, tracked tumor mutation counts.

Documented time point: sample taken at primary tumor resection. Antigen specificity for these receptors is unknown. Sequenced material: lung tumor tissue, taken at surgery. The receptors here all came from a male donor with early-stage non-small cell lung cancer.

At least ten counts were recorded for this clonotype. The chain combines TRBV29-1 with TRBJ2-3, with 9 bases lining up with TRBD1. J was trimmed by 4 bases and V by 6 bases; bases with no gene match: 11. This CDR3 has 15 residues. CDR1 SQVTM and CDR2 ANQGSEA come from the germline V gene. The CDR3 region has the DNA TGCAGCGTGGCTTGGGGGACAGGGACTTCAGATACGCAGTATTTT. This gives the protein CSVAWGTGTSDTQYF.

The rearrangement links TRBV7-8 to TRBJ1-1; D unresolved. CDR3 size: 13 residues. From germline, CDR1 is SGHVS and CDR2 FQNEAQ. V shed 4 bases and J shed 4 bases, with 10 bases lying between them. The CDR3 sequence: CASSYIGVTEAFF. In DNA, the CDR3 is TGTGCCAGCAGCTATATCGGGGTCACTGAAGCTTTCTTT.

This clonotype is termed large. The chain combines TRBV6-2 or TRBV6-3 with TRBJ1-1, with D perhaps TRBD1 (5 bases). With 1 base removed from V and 4 bases from J, the gap between germline ends came to 13 bases. This CDR3 is built from 15 residues. Germline CDR1 is MNHEY and CDR2 is SVGEGT. CDR3 sequence reads: CASSYFRQGATEAFF. CDR3 DNA: TGTGCCAGCAGTTACTTTCGGCAGGGAGCCACTGAAGCTTTCTTT.

This clonotype has only a few counts. The chain employs TRBV5-6 and TRBJ1-3, with unresolved D. The germline V and J ends were trimmed by 0 bases and 1 base, with 8 bases remaining between them. This CDR3 spans 15 amino acids. Germline lookup yields CDR1 SGHDT and CDR2 YYEEEE. This CDR3 is CASSLGRVSGNTIYF. For the CDR3, the DNA is TGTGCCAGCAGCTTGGGCAGAGTTTCTGGAAACACCATATATTTT.

This clonotype qualifies as medium-sized. V gene TRBV5-1 combines with J gene TRBJ2-2; the D is unclear. This CDR3 comprises 13 residues. Trimming removed 4 bases from V and 7 bases from J, with 11 bases in between. Germline CDR1 is SGHRS and CDR2 is YFSETQ. CDR3 region: CASSRKEYGELFF. Here the CDR3 DNA reads TGCGCCAGCAGCAGGAAAGAGTACGGGGAGCTGTTTTTT. Drawing the rest from reference TRBV5-1 and TRBJ2-2, the complete variable domain is KAGVTQTPRYLIKTRGQQVTLSCSPISGHRSVSWYQQTPGQGLQFLFEYFSETQRNKGNFPGRFSGRQFSNSRSEMNVSTLELGDSALYLCASSRKEYGELFFGEGSRLTVL.

This clonotype is medium-sized within its sample. The chain joins TRBV28 to TRBJ1-5; unclear D gene. The CDR3 consists of 12 residues. Germline V gene lookup returns CDR1 MDHEN and CDR2 SYDVKM. V shed 5 bases and J shed 3 bases, with 5 bases lying between them. In DNA form, the CDR3 reads TGTGCCAGCAGTCCCCCCAATCAGCCCCAGCATTTT. It specifies CASSPPNQPQHF.

This clonotype is medium-sized (0.01 to 0.1%). The chain links TRBV6-5 to TRBJ1-5; possible D gene TRBD1, 5 bases. CDR3 length equals 15 residues. The germline gives CDR1 MNHEY, CDR2 SVGAGI. V was shortened by 0 bases and J by 4 bases, with 10 bases between the two germline ends. CDR3 nucleotide sequence: TGTGCCAGCAGTTACTCCCACGACAGTAATCAGCCCCAGCATTTT. This encodes CASSYSHDSNQPQHF.

The sample holds many counts of this clonotype. V and J are TRBV18 and TRBJ2-1; D is undetermined. V gave up 0 bases and J gave up 8 bases, with 11 bases separating them. This CDR3 is built from 14 residues. Germline V gene data show CDR1 as KGHSH and CDR2 as LQKENI. Here the CDR3 reads CASSPPSVVHEQFF. The CDR3 DNA is TGTGCCAGCTCACCACCGAGTGTAGTTCATGAGCAGTTCTTC.

By share, this clonotype ranks as medium-sized. This rearrangement joins TRBV20-1 to TRBJ2-3; the D gene could be TRBD1 or TRBD2 (5 bases each). This CDR3 is built from 13 residues. The V end was cut by 3 bases, the J end by 4 bases, with 11 bases between. Per the germline V gene, CDR1 is DFQATT and CDR2 is SNEGSKA (reference sequence). CDR3 nucleotides: TGCAGTGCTAGGGGGGACGTCGCAGATACGCAGTATTTT. It codes for CSARGDVADTQYF.

This chain joins TRBV6-1 and TRBJ1-5; D possibly corresponds to TRBD1 (5 bases). CDR1 is MNHNS, CDR2 SASEGT, per germline. CDR3 length: 14 amino acids. V was clipped by 2 bases and J by 5 bases, with 10 bases between them. In DNA, the CDR3 is TGTGCCAGCAGTGAAAGTGGGGCCGATCAGCCCCAGCATTTT. This codes for CASSESGADQPQHF.

The chain is built from TRBV4-2 and TRBJ1-3; D not certain. The CDR3 has 13 amino acids. Looked up from germline, CDR1 is LGHNA and CDR2 is YNFKEQ. V lost 0 bases and J lost 4, with 4 bases in between. In nucleotides, the CDR3 is TGTGCCAGCAGCCAAGACCCAGGAAACACCATATATTTT. Translated, it gives CASSQDPGNTIYF.

This clonotype rates as medium-sized (0.01 to 0.1%). The CDR3 DNA sequence: TGTGCCATCGGGGGGACAGGGAACTACGAGCAGTACTTC. Protein product: CAIGGTGNYEQYF. This sequence joins TRBV10-3 and TRBJ2-7; 9 bases fit TRBD1. With 8 bases clipped from V and 3 bases from J, the junction kept 5 bases outside the gene matches. The CDR3 consists of 13 residues. Germline V gene lookup returns CDR1 ENHRY and CDR2 SYGVKD.

This clonotype is classed as medium-sized. The chain couples TRBV5-1 to TRBJ2-2; D call uncertain. V lost 0 bases and J lost 3, with 9 bases in between. This CDR3 spans 15 amino acids. The germline CDR1 and CDR2 sequences are SGHRS and YFSETQ. As DNA, the CDR3 is TGCGCCAGCAGCTTGGATTCAGGAGACACCGGGGAGCTGTTTTTT. Protein: CASSLDSGDTGELFF.

This clonotype was recorded a few times. At one end, the junction sequence differs from germline, possibly due to a read error. The rearrangement links TRBV6-1 to TRBJ1-1; D unclear. Per the germline V gene, CDR1 is MNHNS and CDR2 is SASEGT. This CDR3 comprises 13 residues. The DNA of the CDR3 is TGTGCCAGCAGTGAAAGTATGGCCCAAAGCAGAATCTTT. Protein: CASSESMAQSRIF.

This clonotype is judged medium-sized. V gene TRBV7-2 combines with J gene TRBJ1-1; a weak D match, TRBD1 (5 bases). V was cut by 3 bases and J by 9 bases, with 8 bases left in between. The germline gives CDR1 SGHTA, CDR2 FQGNSA. This CDR3 comprises 11 residues. For the CDR3, the DNA is TGTGCCAGCAGCTTGGGGGTCAAAGCTTTCTTT. This gives the protein CASSLGVKAFF.

In nucleotides, the CDR3 is TGTGCCAGCAGCGACTACCGGAGCCAGGGTAGCAATGAGCAGTTCTTC. This encodes CASSDYRSQGSNEQFF. The rearrangement links TRBV7-3 to TRBJ2-1; D assignment may be TRBD1 or TRBD2 (5 bases each). V was trimmed by 5 bases and J by 6 bases, leaving 20 bases between them. The CDR3 covers 16 residues. From germline, CDR1 is SGHTA and CDR2 FQGTGA. The whole variable domain, remainder taken from reference TRBV7-3 and TRBJ2-1, is GAGVSQTPSNKVTEKGKYVELRCDPISGHTALYWYRQSLGQGPEFLIYFQGTGAADDSGLPNDRFFAVRPEGSVSTLKIQRTERGDSAVYLCASSDYRSQGSNEQFFGPGTRLTVL.

This clonotype has only a few counts. The chain carries TRBV2 and TRBJ2-3, with 7 bases matching TRBD1. CDR1 is SNHLY and CDR2 is FYNNEI in the germline V gene. This CDR3 spans 15 amino acids. With V trimmed by 7 bases and J by 4 bases, 11 bases remained unmatched. Here the CDR3 reads CASTPGTVAPDTQYF. The CDR3 bases are TGTGCCAGCACCCCCGGGACAGTAGCACCAGATACGCAGTATTTT.

The chain has TRBV6-2 or TRBV6-3 and TRBJ2-1, with D perhaps assigned TRBD1 or TRBD2 (5 bases each). Germline V gene data show CDR1 as MNHEY and CDR2 as SVGEGT. The CDR3 loop spans 13 amino acids. V was pared by 6 bases and J by 7 bases, with 13 bases between. The CDR3 sequence: CASSQGRLNEQFF. CDR3 coding DNA: TGTGCCAGCAGCCAGGGACGGTTGAATGAGCAGTTCTTC.

This clonotype was observed a few times. This may arise from a read error, as a much more abundant clone is one base away. This chain links TRBV19 with TRBJ2-2; a weak D match, TRBD2 (5 bases). Germline CDR1 LNHDA, CDR2 SQIVND (reference sequence). This CDR3 is built from 12 residues. The CDR3 region has the DNA TGTGCCAGCGAAAGGGTTGACGGGGAGCCGTTTTTT. Protein: CASERVDGEPFF.

This clonotype was seen at least ten times. The genes are TRBV20-1 and TRBJ1-1; the D gene is possibly TRBD1 (6 bases). The length of the CDR3 is 14 residues. Per the germline V gene, CDR1 is DFQATT and CDR2 is SNEGSKA (reference sequence). The germline V and J ends were trimmed by 5 bases and 1 base, with 14 bases remaining between them. The CDR3 sequence is CSAPSSGQNTEAFF. The CDR3 coding sequence is TGCAGTGCTCCGAGCTCGGGACAGAACACTGAAGCTTTCTTT.

Sample share makes this clonotype medium-sized. The chain joins TRBV5-4 to TRBJ1-6, with TRBD1 matching 8 bases. Trimming took 4 bases from V and 9 from J; bases not matched to a gene: 9. The germline V gene encodes CDR1 SGHNT and CDR2 YYREEE (reference sequence). This CDR3 has 15 amino acids. CDR3: CASSPEQGVGSPLHF. The DNA for the CDR3 is TGTGCCAGCAGCCCCGAACAGGGGGTTGGTTCACCCCTCCACTTT.

CDR3 residues: CASSSGGAYYGYTF. The DNA for the CDR3 is TGCGCCAGCAGCTCAGGGGGCGCGTACTATGGCTACACCTTC. V usage is TRBV5-1 and J usage is TRBJ1-2, with 8 bases lining up with TRBD1. Germline V gene lookup returns CDR1 SGHRS and CDR2 YFSETQ. V dropped 3 bases and J dropped 3; count of bases not matched to a gene: 4. There are 14 residues in the CDR3.

This clonotype has ten or more counts. J is TRBJ1-1 and V is TRBV29-1, with a weak D call TRBD1 (5 bases). CDR3 size: 12 residues. With 4 bases removed from V and 3 bases from J, the gap between germline ends came to 9 bases. Germline V lookup: CDR1 SQVTM, CDR2 ANQGSEA. The CDR3 spells CSVAVGDTEAFF. CDR3 DNA sequence: TGCAGCGTTGCCGTGGGGGACACTGAAGCTTTCTTT.

This clonotype ranks as medium-sized (0.01 to 0.1%). This chain links TRBV20-1 with TRBJ1-5, with 7 bases fitting TRBD1. CDR1 is DFQATT and CDR2 is SNEGSKA in the germline V gene (reference sequence). This CDR3 region has 15 residues. With 5 bases clipped from V and 4 bases from J, the junction kept 11 bases outside the gene matches. The CDR3 loop reads CSALDDRDGNQPQHF. The CDR3 bases are TGCAGTGCTTTAGATGACAGGGACGGGAATCAGCCCCAGCATTTT.

This clonotype is labeled medium-sized. The chain has TRBV27 and TRBJ2-2; tentative D call: TRBD2 (5 bases). Looked up from germline, CDR1 is MNHEY and CDR2 is SMNVEV (reference sequence). V was trimmed by 0 bases and J by 5 bases, leaving 10 bases between them. This CDR3 is 15 amino acids long. For the CDR3, the DNA is TGTGCCAGCAGTTTATCGATGGGCGGGACCGGGGAGCTGTTTTTT. This gives the protein CASSLSMGGTGELFF.

The chain recombines TRBV28 with TRBJ2-6; no clear D. Germline CDR1 and CDR2: MDHEN and SYDVKM. This CDR3 has 18 residues. V shed 6 bases and J shed 1 base, with 19 bases lying between them. CDR3 sequence (DNA): TGTGCCAGCAGCCCCGCCGGAAAAGTTGGGTCTGGGGCCAACGTCCTGACTTTC. It translates to CASSPAGKVGSGANVLTF.

Judged by abundance, this clonotype is medium-sized. The chain joins TRBV7-9 to TRBJ2-3, with TRBD1 identical over 9 bases. The CDR3 is made up of 12 amino acids. Germline trimming cut 5 bases from V and 14 bases from J; bases unmatched to any gene: 8. The germline V gene has CDR1 SEHNR and CDR2 FQNEAQ (reference sequence). The CDR3 protein is CASSMGTGYAYF. In DNA form, the CDR3 reads TGTGCCAGCAGCATGGGGACAGGGTATGCGTATTTT.

This clonotype was detected many times. J is TRBJ2-3 and V is TRBV28; D gene uncertain. Per germline, CDR1 MDHEN and CDR2 SYDVKM. This CDR3 contains 12 residues. Trimming took 5 bases from V and 5 from J, leaving 8 bases between them. The CDR3 reads CASSPVVDTQYF. The CDR3 DNA reads as TGTGCCAGCAGTCCCGTAGTAGATACGCAGTATTTT.

This clonotype is termed medium-sized. The V and J genes are TRBV27 and TRBJ1-4, with 8 bases identical to TRBD1. With V trimmed by 3 bases and J by 7 bases, 7 bases remained unmatched. CDR3 length equals 15 residues. Per germline, CDR1 MNHEY and CDR2 SMNVEV (reference sequence). The CDR3 coding sequence is TGTGCCAGCAGTTTGGTGGGGACAGGAAGTGAAAAACTGTTTTTT. As protein: CASSLVGTGSEKLFF.

This clonotype is classed as medium-sized (0.01 to 0.1%). This chain joins TRBV27 and TRBJ2-3; D perhaps matches TRBD2 (6 bases). Per germline, CDR1 MNHEY and CDR2 SMNVEV (reference sequence). CDR3 length: 16 amino acids. The germline V and J ends were trimmed by 5 bases and 8 bases, with 23 bases remaining between them. The CDR3 sequence: CASSPPDYPAAGTQYF. CDR3 sequence (DNA): TGTGCCAGCAGTCCACCGGACTACCCTGCGGCTGGTACGCAGTATTTT.

This clonotype is labeled medium-sized. The chain joins TRBV4-2 to TRBJ2-7; D unclear. CDR1 is LGHNA and CDR2 is YNFKEQ in the germline V gene. V was trimmed by 1 base and J by 4 bases, leaving 11 bases between them. CDR3 length: 14 amino acids. DNA of the CDR3: TGTGCCAGCAGCCAAGGGGTAGGAAAGTACGAGCAGTACTTC. Translation: CASSQGVGKYEQYF.

This clonotype is medium-sized. CDR3 nucleotides: TGCAGCGGGGCTGGACAGGCCGACACGCAGTATTTT. The encoded protein is CSGAGQADTQYF. The chain uses TRBV29-1 and TRBJ2-3; 7 nucleotides agree with TRBD1. The CDR3 spans 12 residues. V lost 7 bases, J lost 9 bases, and 10 bases stayed unmatched. CDR1 SQVTM and CDR2 ANQGSEA come from the germline V gene.